This T cell receptor beta chain comes out of a study of graft-versus-host responses after intestinal transplantation. Sequenced by immunoSEQ multiplex PCR; TCRdb stores in-frame clones only, minus some. Of roughly 93,000 clones in the sample, approximately 92% were seen once. There are 11 residues in the CDR3. The germline V gene has CDR1 SGHKS and CDR2 YYEKEE (reference sequence). V was pared by 9 bases and J by 5 bases, with 6 bases between. On this clone itself: What it binds is unknown.

V is TRBV5-5 and J is TRBJ2-6; D uncertain. Sequenced material: unstimulated CD8+ T cells sorted from spleen or lymph node cells, taken before intestinal transplant. This receptor was taken from a human donor who received an intestinal transplant. The CDR3 bases are TGTGCCACCCAAAGGGCCAACGTCCTGACTTTC. Translating it yields CATQRANVLTF.